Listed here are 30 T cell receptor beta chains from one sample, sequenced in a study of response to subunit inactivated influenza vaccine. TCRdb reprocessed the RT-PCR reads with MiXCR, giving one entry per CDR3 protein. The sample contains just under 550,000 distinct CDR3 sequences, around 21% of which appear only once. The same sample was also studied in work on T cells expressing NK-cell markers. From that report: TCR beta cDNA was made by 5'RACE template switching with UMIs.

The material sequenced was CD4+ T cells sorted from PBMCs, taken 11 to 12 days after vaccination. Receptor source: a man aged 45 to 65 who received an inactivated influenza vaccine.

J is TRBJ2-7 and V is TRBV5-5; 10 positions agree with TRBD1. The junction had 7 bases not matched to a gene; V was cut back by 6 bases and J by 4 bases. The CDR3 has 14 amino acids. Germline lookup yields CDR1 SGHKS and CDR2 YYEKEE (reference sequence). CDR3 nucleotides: TGTGCCAGCACGGGACAGGGGAAGGCGTACGAGCAGTACTTC. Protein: CASTGQGKAYEQYF.

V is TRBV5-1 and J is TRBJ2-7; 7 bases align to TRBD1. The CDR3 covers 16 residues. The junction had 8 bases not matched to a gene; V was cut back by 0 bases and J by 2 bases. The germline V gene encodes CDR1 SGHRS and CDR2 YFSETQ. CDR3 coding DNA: TGCGCCAGCAGCTTGGAGGGTTGGACAGGAGCCTACGAGCAGTACTTC. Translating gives CASSLEGWTGAYEQYF.

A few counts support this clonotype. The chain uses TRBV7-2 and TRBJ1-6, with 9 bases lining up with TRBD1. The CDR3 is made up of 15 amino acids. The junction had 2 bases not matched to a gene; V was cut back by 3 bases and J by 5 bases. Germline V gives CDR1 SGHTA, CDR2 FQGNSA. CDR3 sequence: CASSLGTGNNSPLHF. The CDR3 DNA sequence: TGTGCCAGCAGCTTGGGGACAGGGAATAATTCACCCCTCCACTTT.

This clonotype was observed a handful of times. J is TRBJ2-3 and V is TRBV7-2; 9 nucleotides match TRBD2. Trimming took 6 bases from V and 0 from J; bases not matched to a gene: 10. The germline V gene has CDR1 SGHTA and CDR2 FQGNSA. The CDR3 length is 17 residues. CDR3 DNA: TGTGCCAGCAGGCGGGGGGGCAGTTCCCCTAGCACAGATACGCAGTATTTT. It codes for CASRRGGSSPSTDTQYF.

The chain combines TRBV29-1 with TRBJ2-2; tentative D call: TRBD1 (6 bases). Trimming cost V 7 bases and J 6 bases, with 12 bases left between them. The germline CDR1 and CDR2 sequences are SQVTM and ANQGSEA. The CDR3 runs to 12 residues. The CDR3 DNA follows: TGCAGCGCTCAGACAGGCCCCGGGGAGCTGTTTTTT. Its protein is CSAQTGPGELFF.

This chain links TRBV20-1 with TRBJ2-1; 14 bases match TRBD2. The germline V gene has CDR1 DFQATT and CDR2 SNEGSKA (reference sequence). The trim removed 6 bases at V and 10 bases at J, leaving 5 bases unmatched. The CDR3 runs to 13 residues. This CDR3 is CSAGTSGGWEQFF. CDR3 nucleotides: TGCAGTGCCGGGACTAGCGGGGGTTGGGAGCAGTTCTTC.

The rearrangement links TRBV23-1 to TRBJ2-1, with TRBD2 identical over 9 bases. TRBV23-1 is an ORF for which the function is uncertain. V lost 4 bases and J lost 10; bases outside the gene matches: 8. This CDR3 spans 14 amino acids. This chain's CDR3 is CASSLSGRSGEQFF. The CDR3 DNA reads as TGCGCCAGCAGTCTTAGCGGGAGATCGGGGGAGCAGTTCTTC.

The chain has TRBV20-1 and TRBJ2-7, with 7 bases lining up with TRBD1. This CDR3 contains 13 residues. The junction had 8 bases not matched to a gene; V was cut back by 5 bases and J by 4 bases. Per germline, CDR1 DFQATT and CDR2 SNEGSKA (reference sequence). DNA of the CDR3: TGCAGTGCTCTGGACAGGCTGCTTTACGAGCAGTACTTC. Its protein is CSALDRLLYEQYF.

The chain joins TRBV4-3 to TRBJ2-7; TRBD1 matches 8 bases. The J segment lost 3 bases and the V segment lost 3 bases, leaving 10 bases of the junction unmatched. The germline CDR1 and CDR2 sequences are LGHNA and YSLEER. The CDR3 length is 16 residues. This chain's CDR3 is CASSHGIRGRFYEQYF. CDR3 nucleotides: TGCGCCAGCAGCCACGGTATCAGGGGGCGCTTCTACGAGCAGTACTTC.

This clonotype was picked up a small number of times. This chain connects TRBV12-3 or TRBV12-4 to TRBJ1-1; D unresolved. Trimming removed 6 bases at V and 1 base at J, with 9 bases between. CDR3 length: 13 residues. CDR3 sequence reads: CASSRLPNTEAFF. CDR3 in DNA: TGTGCCAGCAGCCGCCTCCCGAACACTGAAGCTTTCTTT.

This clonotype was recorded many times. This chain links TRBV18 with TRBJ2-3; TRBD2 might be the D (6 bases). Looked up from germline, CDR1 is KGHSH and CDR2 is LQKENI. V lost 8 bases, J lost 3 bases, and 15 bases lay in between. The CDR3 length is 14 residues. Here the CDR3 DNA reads TGTGCCAGCAGTCCACCCGGAGGGACAGATACGCAGTATTTT. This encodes CASSPPGGTDTQYF.

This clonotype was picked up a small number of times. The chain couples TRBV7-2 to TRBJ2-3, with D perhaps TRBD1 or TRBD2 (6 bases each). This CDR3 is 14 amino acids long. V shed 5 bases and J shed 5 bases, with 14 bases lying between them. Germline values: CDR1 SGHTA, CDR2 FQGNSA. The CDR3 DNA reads TGTGCCAGCAGCCAGCGCCGGGGGCTAGATACGCAGTATTTT. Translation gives CASSQRRGLDTQYF. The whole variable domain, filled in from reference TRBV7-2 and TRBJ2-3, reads GAGVSQSPSNKVTEKGKDVELRCDPISGHTALYWYRQSLGQGLEFLIYFQGNSAPDKSGLPSDRFSAERTGGSVSTLTIQRTQQEDSAVYLCASSQRRGLDTQYFGPGTRLTVL.

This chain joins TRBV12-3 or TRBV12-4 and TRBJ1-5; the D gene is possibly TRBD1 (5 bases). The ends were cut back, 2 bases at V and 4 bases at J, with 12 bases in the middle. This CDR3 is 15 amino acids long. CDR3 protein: CASSLMGVRNQPQHF. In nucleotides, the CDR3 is TGTGCCAGCAGTTTAATGGGGGTGCGGAATCAGCCCCAGCATTTT.

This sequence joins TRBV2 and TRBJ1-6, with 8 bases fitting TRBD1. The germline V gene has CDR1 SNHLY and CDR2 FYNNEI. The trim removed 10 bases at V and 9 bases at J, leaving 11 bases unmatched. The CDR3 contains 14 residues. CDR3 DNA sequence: TGTGCCACCAAGACCCTGGACAGGGTTTCACCCCTCCACTTT. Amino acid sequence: CATKTLDRVSPLHF.

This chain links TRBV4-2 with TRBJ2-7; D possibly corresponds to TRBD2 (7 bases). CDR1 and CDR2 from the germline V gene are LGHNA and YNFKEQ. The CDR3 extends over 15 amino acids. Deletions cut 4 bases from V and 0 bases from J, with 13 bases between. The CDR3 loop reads CASSLGGLDSYEQYF. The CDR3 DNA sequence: TGTGCCAGCAGCCTCGGGGGGCTAGACTCCTACGAGCAGTACTTC.

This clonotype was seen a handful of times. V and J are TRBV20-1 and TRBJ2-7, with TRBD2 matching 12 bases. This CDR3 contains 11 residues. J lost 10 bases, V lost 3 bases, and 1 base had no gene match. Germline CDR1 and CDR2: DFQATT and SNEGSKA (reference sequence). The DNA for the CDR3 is TGCAGTGCTAGGACTAGCGGGAGTCAGTACTTC. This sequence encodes CSARTSGSQYF.

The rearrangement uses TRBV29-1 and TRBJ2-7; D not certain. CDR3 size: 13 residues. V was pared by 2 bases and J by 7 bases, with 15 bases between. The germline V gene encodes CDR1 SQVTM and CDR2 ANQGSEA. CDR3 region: CSVEFRRLGEQYF. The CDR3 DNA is TGCAGCGTTGAATTCCGCCGCCTTGGGGAGCAGTACTTC.

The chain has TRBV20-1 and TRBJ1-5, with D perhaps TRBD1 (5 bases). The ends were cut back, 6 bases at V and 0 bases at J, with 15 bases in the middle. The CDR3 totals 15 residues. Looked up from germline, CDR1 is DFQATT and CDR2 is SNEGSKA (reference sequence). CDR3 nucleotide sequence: TGCAGTGCAATGCAGGGAACAGATAGCAATCAGCCCCAGCATTTT. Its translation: CSAMQGTDSNQPQHF.

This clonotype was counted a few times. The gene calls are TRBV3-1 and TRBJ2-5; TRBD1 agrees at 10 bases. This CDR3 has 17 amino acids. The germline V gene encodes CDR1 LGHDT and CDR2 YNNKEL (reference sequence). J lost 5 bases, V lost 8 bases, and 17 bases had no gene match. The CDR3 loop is CASVGQGSRIGGETQYF. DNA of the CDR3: TGTGCCAGCGTGGGACAGGGGAGTCGAATCGGTGGGGAGACCCAGTACTTC.

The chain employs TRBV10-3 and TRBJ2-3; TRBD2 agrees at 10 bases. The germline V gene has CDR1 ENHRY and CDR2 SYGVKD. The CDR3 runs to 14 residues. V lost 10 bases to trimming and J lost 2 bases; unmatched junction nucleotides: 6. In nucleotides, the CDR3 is TGTGCCAGTGGACTAGCGGAGCACACAGATACGCAGTATTTT. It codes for CASGLAEHTDTQYF.

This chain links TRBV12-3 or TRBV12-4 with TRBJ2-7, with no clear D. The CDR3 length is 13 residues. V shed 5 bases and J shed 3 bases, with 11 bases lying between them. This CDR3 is CASSLYAGYEQYF. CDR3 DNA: TGTGCCAGCAGTCTATATGCAGGCTACGAGCAGTACTTC.

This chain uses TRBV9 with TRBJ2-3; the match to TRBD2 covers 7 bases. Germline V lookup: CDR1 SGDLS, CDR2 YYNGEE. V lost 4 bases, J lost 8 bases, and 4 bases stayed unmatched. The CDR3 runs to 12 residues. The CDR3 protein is CASSSGLVTQYF. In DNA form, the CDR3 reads TGTGCCAGCAGCTCAGGACTAGTTACGCAGTATTTT.

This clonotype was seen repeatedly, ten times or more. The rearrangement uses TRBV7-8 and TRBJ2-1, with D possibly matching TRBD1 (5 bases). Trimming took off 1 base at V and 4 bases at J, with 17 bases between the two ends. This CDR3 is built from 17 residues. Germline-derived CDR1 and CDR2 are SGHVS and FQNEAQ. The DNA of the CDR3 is TGTGCCAGCAGCTTAGAAGGTGTCTCAACAGGATACAATGAGCAGTTCTTC. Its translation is CASSLEGVSTGYNEQFF. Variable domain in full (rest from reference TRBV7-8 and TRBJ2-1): GAGVSQSPRYKVAKRGQDVALRCDPISGHVSLFWYQQALGQGPEFLTYFQNEAQLDKSGLPSDRFFAERPEGSVSTLKIQRTQQEDSAVYLCASSLEGVSTGYNEQFFGPGTRLTVL.

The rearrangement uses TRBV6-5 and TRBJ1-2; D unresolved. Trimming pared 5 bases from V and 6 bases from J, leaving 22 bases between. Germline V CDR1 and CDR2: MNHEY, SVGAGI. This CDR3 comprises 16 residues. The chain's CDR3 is CASSTGLSLAFDGYTF. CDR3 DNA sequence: TGTGCCAGCAGTACTGGGTTGTCTCTAGCATTCGATGGCTACACCTTC.

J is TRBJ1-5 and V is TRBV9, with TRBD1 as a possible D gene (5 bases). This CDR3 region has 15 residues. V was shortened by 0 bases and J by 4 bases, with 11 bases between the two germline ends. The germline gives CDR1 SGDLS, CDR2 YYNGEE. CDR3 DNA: TGTGCCAGCAGCGTAGGGGGGATCGGGAATCAGCCCCAGCATTTT. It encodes CASSVGGIGNQPQHF.

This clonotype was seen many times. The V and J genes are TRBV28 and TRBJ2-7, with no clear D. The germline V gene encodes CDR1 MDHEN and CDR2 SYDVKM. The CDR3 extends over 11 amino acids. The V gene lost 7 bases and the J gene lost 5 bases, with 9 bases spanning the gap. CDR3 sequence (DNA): TGTGCCAGCAAGGAATCGCACGAGCAGTACTTC. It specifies CASKESHEQYF.

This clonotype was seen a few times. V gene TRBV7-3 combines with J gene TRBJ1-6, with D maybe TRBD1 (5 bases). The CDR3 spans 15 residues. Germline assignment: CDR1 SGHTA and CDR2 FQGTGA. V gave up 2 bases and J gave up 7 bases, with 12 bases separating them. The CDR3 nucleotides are TGTGCCAGCAGCTTATTTGGGGGAGGGAATTCACCCCTCCACTTT. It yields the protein CASSLFGGGNSPLHF.

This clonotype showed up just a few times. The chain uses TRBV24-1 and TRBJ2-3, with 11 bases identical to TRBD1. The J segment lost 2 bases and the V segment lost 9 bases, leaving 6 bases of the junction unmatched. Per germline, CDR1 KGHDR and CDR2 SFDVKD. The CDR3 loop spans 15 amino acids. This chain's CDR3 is CATAGTGGITDTQYF. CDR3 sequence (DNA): TGTGCCACCGCTGGGACAGGGGGAATCACAGATACGCAGTATTTT.

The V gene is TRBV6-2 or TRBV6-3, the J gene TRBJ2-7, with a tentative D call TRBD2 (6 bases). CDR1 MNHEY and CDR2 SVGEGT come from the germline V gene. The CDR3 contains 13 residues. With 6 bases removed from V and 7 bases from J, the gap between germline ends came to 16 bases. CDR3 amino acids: CASSPTRRGEQYF. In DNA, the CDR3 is TGTGCCAGCAGCCCAACCAGGAGGGGAGAGCAGTACTTC.

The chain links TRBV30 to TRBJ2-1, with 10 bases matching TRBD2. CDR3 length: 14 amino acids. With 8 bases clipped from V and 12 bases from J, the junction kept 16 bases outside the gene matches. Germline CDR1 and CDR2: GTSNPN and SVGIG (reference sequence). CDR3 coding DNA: TGTGCCCGATCAGTAGCGGGAGGTCGGCTGGCGCAGTTCTTC. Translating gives CARSVAGGRLAQFF.